The clone carrying this T cell receptor beta chain is categorized as medium-sized (0.01 to 0.1%). Its antigen is not known. The data derive from a study of PD-1 blockade in classical Hodgkin lymphoma. About the research overall: Intravenous delivery of nivolumab at 3 mg/kg to patients occurred every 2 weeks. Regarding the study as a whole: Relapsed/refractory patients reportedly had lower baseline diversity than newly diagnosed patients. There was a significant rise in CD4+ TCR diversity by C4D1, with no such rise for CD8+.

Indicated time point: cycle 4 day 1 (C4D1), after 6 weeks of nivolumab. Each patient relapsed following autologous stem cell transplantation, and prior brentuximab vedotin exposure differed. The method was immunoSEQ multiplex PCR; TCRdb's version includes in-frame clones alone and lacks a portion of them. The data hold under 45,000 clones, with just over 65% observed a single time. Material: peripheral blood mononuclear cells (PBMCs), obtained before the fourth cycle of nivolumab. The TCR was taken from a human donor with classical Hodgkin lymphoma.

CDR3 sequence (DNA): TGCGCCAGCAGCTCCGCCCCCGACACAACTAATCAGCCCCAGCATTTT. This codes for CASSSAPDTTNQPQHF. The chain joins TRBV23-1 to TRBJ1-5, with D uncertain. TRBV23-1 is known as an ORF, though its function is uncertain. Trimming removed 6 bases from V and 4 bases from J, with 19 bases in between. The CDR3 is made up of 16 amino acids.